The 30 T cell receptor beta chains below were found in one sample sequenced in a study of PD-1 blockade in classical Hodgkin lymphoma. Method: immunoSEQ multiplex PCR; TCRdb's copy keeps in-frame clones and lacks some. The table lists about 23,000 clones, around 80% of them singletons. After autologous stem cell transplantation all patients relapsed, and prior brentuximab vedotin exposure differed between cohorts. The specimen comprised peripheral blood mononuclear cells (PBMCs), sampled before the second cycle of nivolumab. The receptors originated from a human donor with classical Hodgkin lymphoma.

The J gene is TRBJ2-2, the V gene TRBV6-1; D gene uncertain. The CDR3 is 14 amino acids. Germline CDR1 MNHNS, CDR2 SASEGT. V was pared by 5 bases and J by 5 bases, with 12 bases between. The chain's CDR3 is CASSPLQSTGELFF. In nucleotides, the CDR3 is TGTGCCAGCAGTCCGCTTCAATCTACCGGGGAGCTGTTTTTT.

The CDR3 here is CASSQVGQGFDKNIQYF. The CDR3 DNA follows: TGCGCCAGCAGCCAAGTTGGCCAGGGATTTGACAAAAACATTCAGTACTTC. This chain links TRBV4-1 with TRBJ2-4, with D possibly matching TRBD1 (5 bases). The CDR3 extends over 17 amino acids. Germline V gives CDR1 MGHRA, CDR2 YSYEKL. V gave up 1 base and J gave up 3 bases, with 16 bases separating them.

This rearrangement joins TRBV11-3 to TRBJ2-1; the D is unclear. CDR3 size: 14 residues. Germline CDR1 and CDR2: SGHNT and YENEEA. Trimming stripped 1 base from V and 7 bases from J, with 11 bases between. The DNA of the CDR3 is TGTGCCAGCAGCTTAGGTGGAAGTCTGAATGAGCAGTTCTTC. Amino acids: CASSLGGSLNEQFF.

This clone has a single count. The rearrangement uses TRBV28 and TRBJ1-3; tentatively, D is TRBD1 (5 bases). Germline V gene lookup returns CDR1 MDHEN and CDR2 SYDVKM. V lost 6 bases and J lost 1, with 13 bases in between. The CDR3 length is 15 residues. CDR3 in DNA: TGTGCCAGCAGAGAGGTTGCAGGGTCTGGAAACACCATATATTTT. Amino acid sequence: CASREVAGSGNTIYF.

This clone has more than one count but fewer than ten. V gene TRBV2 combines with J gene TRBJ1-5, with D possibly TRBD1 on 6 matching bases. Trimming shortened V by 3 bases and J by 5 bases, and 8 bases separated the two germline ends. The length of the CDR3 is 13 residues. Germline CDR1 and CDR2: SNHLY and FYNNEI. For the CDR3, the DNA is TGTGCCAGCAGTGATAACAGGGATCAGCCCCAGCATTTT. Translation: CASSDNRDQPQHF.

This chain's CDR3 is CASSPRGMNTGELFF. The DNA of the CDR3 is TGTGCCAGCTCACCACGGGGGATGAACACCGGGGAGCTGTTTTTT. The J gene is TRBJ2-2, the V gene TRBV18, with D possibly called TRBD1 or TRBD2 (5 bases each). CDR1 is KGHSH and CDR2 is LQKENI in the germline V gene. CDR3 size: 15 residues. The ends were cut back, 1 base at V and 1 base at J, with 7 bases in the middle.

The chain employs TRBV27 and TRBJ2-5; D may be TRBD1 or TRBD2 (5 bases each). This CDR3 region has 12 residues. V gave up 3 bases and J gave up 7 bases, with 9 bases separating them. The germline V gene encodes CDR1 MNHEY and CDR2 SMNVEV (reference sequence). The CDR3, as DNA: TGTGCCAGCAGTTTTCTTGGGGGGACCCAGTACTTC. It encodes CASSFLGGTQYF.

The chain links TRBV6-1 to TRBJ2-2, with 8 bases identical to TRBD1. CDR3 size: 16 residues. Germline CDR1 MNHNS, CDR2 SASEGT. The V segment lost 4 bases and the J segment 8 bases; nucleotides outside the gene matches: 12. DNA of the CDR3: TGTGCCAGCAGTGCACTTCCGGGACAGGTTAAGGGGGAGCTGTTTTTT. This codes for CASSALPGQVKGELFF.

As DNA, the CDR3 is TGTGCCAGCTCACCTGTTATGGGGGGGGGAACTGAAGCTTTCTTT. Translated: CASSPVMGGGTEAFF. This chain connects TRBV18 to TRBJ1-1, with a possible D match to TRBD1 (5 bases). Per the germline V gene, CDR1 is KGHSH and CDR2 is LQKENI. The CDR3 is 15 amino acids. Trimming stripped 3 bases from V and 5 bases from J, with 16 bases between.

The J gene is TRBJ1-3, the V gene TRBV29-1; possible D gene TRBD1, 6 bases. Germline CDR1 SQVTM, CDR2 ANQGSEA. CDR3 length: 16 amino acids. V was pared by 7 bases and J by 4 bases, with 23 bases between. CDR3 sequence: CSARTGRITEGNTIYF. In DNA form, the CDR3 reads TGCAGCGCCCGAACAGGGCGCATAACCGAAGGAAACACCATATATTTT.

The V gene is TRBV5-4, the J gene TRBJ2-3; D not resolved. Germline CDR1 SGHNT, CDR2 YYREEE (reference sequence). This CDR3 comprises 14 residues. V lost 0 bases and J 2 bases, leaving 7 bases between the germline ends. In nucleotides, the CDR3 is TGTGCCAGCAGCTTGGCGCCCCCCACAGATACGCAGTATTTT. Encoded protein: CASSLAPPTDTQYF.

In DNA form, the CDR3 reads TGTGCCAGCCGGGACAGGGCTAACTACAATGAGCAGTTCTTC. This translates into CASRDRANYNEQFF. The chain uses TRBV6-1 and TRBJ2-1; 9 bases align to TRBD1. Trimming cost V 8 bases and J 3 bases; bases outside gene matches: 5. The germline CDR1 and CDR2 sequences are MNHNS and SASEGT. The CDR3 sequence is 14 residues long.

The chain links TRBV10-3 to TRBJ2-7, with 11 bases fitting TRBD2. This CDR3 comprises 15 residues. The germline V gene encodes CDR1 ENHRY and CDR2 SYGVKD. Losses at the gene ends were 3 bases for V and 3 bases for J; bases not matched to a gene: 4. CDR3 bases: TGTGCCATCAGTGAAACTAGCGGGAGCCACTACGAGCAGTACTTC. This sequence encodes CAISETSGSHYEQYF.

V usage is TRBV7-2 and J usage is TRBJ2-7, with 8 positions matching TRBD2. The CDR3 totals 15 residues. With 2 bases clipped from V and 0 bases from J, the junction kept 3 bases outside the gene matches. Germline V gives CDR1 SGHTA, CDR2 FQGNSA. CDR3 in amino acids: CASSLISGVSYEQYF. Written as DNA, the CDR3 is TGTGCCAGCAGCTTAATTAGCGGGGTCTCCTACGAGCAGTACTTC.

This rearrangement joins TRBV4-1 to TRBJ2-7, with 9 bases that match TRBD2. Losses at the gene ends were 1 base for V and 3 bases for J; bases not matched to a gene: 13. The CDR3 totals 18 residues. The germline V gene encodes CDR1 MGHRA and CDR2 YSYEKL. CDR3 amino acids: CASSQVASGTVGYYEQYF. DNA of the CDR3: TGCGCCAGCAGCCAAGTGGCTAGCGGGACTGTGGGCTACTACGAGCAGTACTTC.

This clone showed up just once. The CDR3 spells CASSQVQRDYEQYF. The CDR3, as DNA: TGCGCCAGCAGCCAAGTTCAGCGGGACTACGAGCAGTACTTC. The chain joins TRBV4-1 to TRBJ2-7; TRBD2 matches 7 bases. The germline V gene encodes CDR1 MGHRA and CDR2 YSYEKL. CDR3 length: 14 residues. V lost 1 base to trimming and J lost 3 bases; unmatched junction nucleotides: 3.

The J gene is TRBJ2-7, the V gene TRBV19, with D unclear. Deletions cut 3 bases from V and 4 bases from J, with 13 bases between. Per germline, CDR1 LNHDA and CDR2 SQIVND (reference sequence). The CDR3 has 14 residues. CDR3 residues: CASSMAGTNYEQYF. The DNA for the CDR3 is TGTGCCAGTAGTATGGCCGGTACTAATTACGAGCAGTACTTC. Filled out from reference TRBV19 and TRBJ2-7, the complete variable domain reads DGGITQSPKYLFRKEGQNVTLSCEQNLNHDAMYWYRQDPGQGLRLIYYSQIVNDFQKGDIAEGYSVSREKKESFPLTVTSAQKNPTAFYLCASSMAGTNYEQYFGPGTRLTVT.

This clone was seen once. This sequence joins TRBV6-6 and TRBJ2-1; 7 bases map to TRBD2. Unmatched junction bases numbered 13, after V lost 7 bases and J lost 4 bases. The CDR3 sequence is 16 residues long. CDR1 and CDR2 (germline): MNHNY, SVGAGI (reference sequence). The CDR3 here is CASTLSSLAAYNEQFF. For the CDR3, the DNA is TGTGCCAGCACCTTATCGTCCCTAGCGGCATACAATGAGCAGTTCTTC.

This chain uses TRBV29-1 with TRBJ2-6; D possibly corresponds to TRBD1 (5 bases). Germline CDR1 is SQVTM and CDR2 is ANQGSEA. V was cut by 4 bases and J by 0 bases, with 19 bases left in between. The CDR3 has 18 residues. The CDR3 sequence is CSVGPSRTYSSGANVLTF. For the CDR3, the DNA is TGCAGCGTTGGACCCTCCCGGACATATAGCTCTGGGGCCAACGTCCTGACTTTC.

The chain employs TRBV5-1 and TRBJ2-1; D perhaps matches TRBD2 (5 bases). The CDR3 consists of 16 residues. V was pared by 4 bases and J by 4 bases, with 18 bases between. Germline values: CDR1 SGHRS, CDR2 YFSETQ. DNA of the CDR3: TGCGCCAGCAGCGGCCGGGGAAGCGCAGCGTACAATGAGCAGTTCTTC. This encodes CASSGRGSAAYNEQFF.

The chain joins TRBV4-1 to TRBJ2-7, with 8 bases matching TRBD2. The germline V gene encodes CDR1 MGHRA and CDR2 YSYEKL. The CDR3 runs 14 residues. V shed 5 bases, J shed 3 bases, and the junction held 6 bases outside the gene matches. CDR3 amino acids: CASSDPGLVYEQYF. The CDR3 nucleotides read TGCGCCAGCAGCGATCCGGGACTAGTCTACGAGCAGTACTTC.

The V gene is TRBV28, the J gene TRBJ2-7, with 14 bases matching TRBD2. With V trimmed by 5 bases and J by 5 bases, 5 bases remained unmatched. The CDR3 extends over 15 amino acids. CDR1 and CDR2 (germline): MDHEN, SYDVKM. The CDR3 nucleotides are TGTGCCAGCAGTGCTAAGACTAGCGGGAGGGACGAGCAGTACTTC. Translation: CASSAKTSGRDEQYF.

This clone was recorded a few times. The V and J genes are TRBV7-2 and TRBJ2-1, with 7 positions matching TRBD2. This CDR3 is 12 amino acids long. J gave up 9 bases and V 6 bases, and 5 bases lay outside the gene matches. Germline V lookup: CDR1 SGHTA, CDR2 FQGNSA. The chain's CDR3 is CASRGGGAEQFF. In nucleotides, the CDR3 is TGTGCCAGCAGGGGGGGAGGGGCTGAGCAGTTCTTC.

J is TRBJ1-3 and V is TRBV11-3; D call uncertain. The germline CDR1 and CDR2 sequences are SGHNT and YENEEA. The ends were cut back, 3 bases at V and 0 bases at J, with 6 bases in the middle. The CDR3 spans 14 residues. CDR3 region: CASSLGSSGNTIYF. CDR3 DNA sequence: TGTGCCAGCAGCTTGGGCAGCTCTGGAAACACCATATATTTT.

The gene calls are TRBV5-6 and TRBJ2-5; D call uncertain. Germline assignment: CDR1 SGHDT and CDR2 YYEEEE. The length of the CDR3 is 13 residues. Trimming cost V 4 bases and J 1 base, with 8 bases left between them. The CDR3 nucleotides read TGTGCCAGCAGCCCAGAGACCCAAGAGACCCAGTACTTC. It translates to CASSPETQETQYF.

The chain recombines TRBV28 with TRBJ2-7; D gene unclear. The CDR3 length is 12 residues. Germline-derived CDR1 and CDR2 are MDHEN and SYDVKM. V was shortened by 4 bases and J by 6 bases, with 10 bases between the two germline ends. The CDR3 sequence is CASSSQFGEQYF. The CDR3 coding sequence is TGTGCCAGCAGTTCCCAGTTCGGCGAGCAGTACTTC.

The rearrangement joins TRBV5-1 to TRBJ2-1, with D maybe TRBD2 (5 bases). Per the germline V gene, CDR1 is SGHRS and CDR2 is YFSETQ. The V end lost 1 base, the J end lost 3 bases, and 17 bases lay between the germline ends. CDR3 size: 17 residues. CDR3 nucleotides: TGCGCCAGCAGCTTGTCTAGTGGGAGTACCCGCTACAATGAGCAGTTCTTC. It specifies CASSLSSGSTRYNEQFF.

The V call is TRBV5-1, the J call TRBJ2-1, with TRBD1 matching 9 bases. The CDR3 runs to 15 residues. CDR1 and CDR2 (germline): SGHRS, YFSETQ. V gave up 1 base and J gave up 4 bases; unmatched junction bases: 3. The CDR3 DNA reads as TGCGCCAGCAGCTTGAGTGGACAGGGGTACAATGAGCAGTTCTTC. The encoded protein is CASSLSGQGYNEQFF. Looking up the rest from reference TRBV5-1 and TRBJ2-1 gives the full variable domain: KAGVTQTPRYLIKTRGQQVTLSCSPISGHRSVSWYQQTPGQGLQFLFEYFSETQRNKGNFPGRFSGRQFSNSRSEMNVSTLELGDSALYLCASSLSGQGYNEQFFGPGTRLTVL.

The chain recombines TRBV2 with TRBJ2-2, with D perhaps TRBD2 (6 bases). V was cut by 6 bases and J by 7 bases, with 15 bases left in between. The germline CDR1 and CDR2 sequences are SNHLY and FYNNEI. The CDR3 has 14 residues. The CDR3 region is CASSGSAGIGELFF. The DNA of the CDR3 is TGTGCCAGCAGCGGATCGGCGGGAATCGGGGAGCTGTTTTTT.

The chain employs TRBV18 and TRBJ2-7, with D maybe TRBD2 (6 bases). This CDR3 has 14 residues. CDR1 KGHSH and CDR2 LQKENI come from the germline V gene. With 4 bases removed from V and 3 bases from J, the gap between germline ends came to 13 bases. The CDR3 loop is CASSLDTGVYEQYF. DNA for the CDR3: TGTGCCAGCTCACTAGACACGGGGGTCTACGAGCAGTACTTC.